The 13 T cell receptor beta chains below come from one sample, sequenced in a study of cytomegalovirus exposure and HLA in healthy donors. In the PCR, 60 Vbeta and 13 Jbeta primers were used. Measured with immunoSEQ multiplex PCR; TCRdb has only the in-frame clones, and not every one. The sample consists of 45,000 to 65,000 clones, 75% to 80% of them appearing once. The sample consisted of PBMCs. The receptors stem from a woman aged 35 to 49 in good health and CMV-seropositive.

The chain links TRBV11-2 to TRBJ1-4; TRBD1 is a possible D gene (6 bases). The CDR3 length is 15 residues. Per germline, CDR1 SGHAT and CDR2 FQNNGV. V was pared by 5 bases and J by 4 bases, with 14 bases between. The CDR3 DNA reads TGTGCCAGCAGCAGCGGCGGACAGCGTAATGAAAAACTGTTTTTT. This encodes CASSSGGQRNEKLFF.

Only one count was recorded for this clone. The V and J genes are TRBV6-5 and TRBJ1-1; D not certain. The CDR3 contains 14 residues. CDR1 is MNHEY, CDR2 SVGAGI, per germline. Trimming removed 5 bases at V and 2 bases at J, with 12 bases between. CDR3 residues: CASSPSTLNTEAFF. DNA of the CDR3: TGTGCCAGCAGTCCGTCGACTTTAAACACTGAAGCTTTCTTT.

The rearrangement links TRBV5-1 to TRBJ2-7; 7 bases agree with TRBD1. The germline V gene encodes CDR1 SGHRS and CDR2 YFSETQ. CDR3 length: 14 amino acids. The junction had 7 bases not matched to a gene; V was cut back by 4 bases and J by 3 bases. Here the CDR3 DNA reads TGCGCCAGCAGCCCGGGACAGAATAACTACGAGCAGTACTTC. It is translated as CASSPGQNNYEQYF.

This chain connects TRBV7-9 to TRBJ2-7; 16 nucleotides match TRBD2. CDR3 length: 16 amino acids. After removal of 4 bases from V and 13 bases from J, the junction contained 13 bases not matched to a gene. Germline V gene sequence: CDR1 SEHNR, CDR2 FQNEAQ (reference sequence). The DNA of the CDR3 is TGTGCCAGCAGCTCTACCTCCGGGACTAGCGGGGGGGTAACTTACTTC. Translation gives CASSSTSGTSGGVTYF.

CDR3 protein: CGTGMTEAFF. The CDR3 region has the DNA TGTGGAACAGGTATGACTGAAGCTTTCTTT. The chain is built from TRBV2 and TRBJ1-1; D perhaps matches TRBD1 (5 bases). CDR3 length equals 10 residues. CDR1 and CDR2 (germline): SNHLY, FYNNEI. Variable domain in full (rest from reference TRBV2 and TRBJ1-1): EPEVTQTPSHQVTQMGQEVILRCVPISNHLYFYWYRQILGQKVEFLVSFYNNEISEKSEIFDDQFSVERPDGSNFTLKIRSTKLEDSAMYFCGTGMTEAFFGQGTRLTVV.

The chain joins TRBV25-1 to TRBJ1-1, with D perhaps matching TRBD1 (5 bases). The CDR3 has 13 amino acids. Trimming took off 3 bases at V and 11 bases at J, with 16 bases between the two ends. CDR1 is MGHDK, CDR2 SYGVNS, per germline. CDR3 nucleotides: TGTGCCAGCAGTGAGGAGGGGTCGCGACGGGCTTTCTTT. This translates into CASSEEGSRRAFF.

As concerns this clone: Other DNA sequences in the sample encode the same CDR3. The J gene is TRBJ2-7, the V gene TRBV9; 7 nucleotides match TRBD1. With 2 bases clipped from V and 6 bases from J, the junction kept 5 bases outside the gene matches. This CDR3 is 13 amino acids long. CDR1 and CDR2 from the germline V gene are SGDLS and YYNGEE. CDR3 amino acids: CASSVRQGGEQYF. The CDR3 DNA reads as TGTGCCAGCAGCGTGAGACAGGGTGGCGAGCAGTACTTC.

Points on this clone: The sample holds other DNA sequences that translate to the same CDR3. The chain recombines TRBV7-2 with TRBJ2-3, with 9 nucleotides matching TRBD2. The junction had 0 bases not matched to a gene; V was cut back by 1 base and J by 1 base. This CDR3 is 15 amino acids long. Looked up from germline, CDR1 is SGHTA and CDR2 is FQGNSA. CDR3 bases: TGTGCCAGCAGCTTAGGCGGGGGGGGCACAGATACGCAGTATTTT. Translating it yields CASSLGGGGTDTQYF. The full variable domain, in which reference TRBV7-2 and TRBJ2-3 provide the parts outside the CDR3, is GAGVSQSPSNKVTEKGKDVELRCDPISGHTALYWYRQSLGQGLEFLIYFQGNSAPDKSGLPSDRFSAERTGGSVSTLTIQRTQQEDSAVYLCASSLGGGGTDTQYFGPGTRLTVL.

The rearrangement joins TRBV7-8 to TRBJ2-5; D gene uncertain. Trimming left V 1 base short and J 6 bases short, with 27 bases between. Germline CDR1 SGHVS, CDR2 FQNEAQ. This CDR3 has 19 amino acids. CDR3 in DNA: TGTGCCAGCAGCTTAGTCGTTAGGATGCGCGGTGCCTACAAACAGACCCAGTACTTC. Amino acids: CASSLVVRMRGAYKQTQYF.

This chain uses TRBV10-3 with TRBJ2-2; no firm D call. Germline CDR1 ENHRY, CDR2 SYGVKD. V was trimmed by 4 bases and J by 7 bases, leaving 4 bases between them. There are 11 residues in the CDR3. CDR3 loop: CAISVNGELFF. The CDR3 DNA is TGTGCCATCAGTGTAAACGGGGAGCTGTTTTTT.

The sample holds one count of this clone. This chain joins TRBV15 and TRBJ1-2; D is unresolved. V was pared by 6 bases and J by 4 bases, with 15 bases between. Per the germline V gene, CDR1 is LNHNV and CDR2 is YYDKDF (reference sequence). This CDR3 region has 14 residues. Here the CDR3 reads CATRLDGGGYGYTF. For the CDR3, the DNA is TGTGCCACCAGATTAGACGGCGGCGGCTATGGCTACACCTTC.

This clone was counted once. The chain couples TRBV5-1 to TRBJ1-2; possible D gene TRBD1, 5 bases. The V end lost 0 bases, the J end lost 1 base, and 13 bases lay between the germline ends. Germline-derived CDR1 and CDR2 are SGHRS and YFSETQ. The CDR3 has 16 amino acids. The CDR3 spells CASSLGQNLINYGYTF. CDR3 bases: TGCGCCAGCAGCTTGGGACAGAACTTAATTAACTATGGCTACACCTTC.

The chain links TRBV19 to TRBJ1-3; a weak D match, TRBD1 (6 bases). The CDR3 spans 13 residues. Between the trimmed V and J ends, which lost 6 bases and 5 bases, there was a span of 11 bases. Germline values: CDR1 LNHDA, CDR2 SQIVND (reference sequence). CDR3 sequence (DNA): TGTGCCAGTAGCGTAGGGGGTAGAAACACCATATATTTT. The encoded protein is CASSVGGRNTIYF.